This passage covers 16 T cell receptor beta chains from one sample sequenced in a study of control samples from healthy donors and cancer patients. Sequenced by immunoSEQ multiplex PCR; TCRdb stores in-frame clones only, minus some. The sample comprises some 140,000 clones, around 85% of which are singletons, and roughly 8.4% rests with the top ten. The sequenced sample was blood. These receptors all come from a woman aged 25-40 years in good health.

The chain uses TRBV6-1 and TRBJ2-5; 12 positions agree with TRBD2. Germline V gene lookup returns CDR1 MNHNS and CDR2 SASEGT. V shed 2 bases, J shed 5 bases, and the junction held 9 bases outside the gene matches. The CDR3 extends over 17 amino acids. This CDR3 is CASSEFSASGRGETQYF. The CDR3 DNA sequence: TGTGCCAGCAGTGAATTCTCGGCTAGCGGGAGGGGGGAGACCCAGTACTTC.

This clone has only a few counts. The genes are TRBV29-1 and TRBJ1-2; the D is unclear. Germline-derived CDR1 and CDR2 are SQVTM and ANQGSEA. The CDR3 is made up of 13 amino acids. V was shortened by 2 bases and J by 4 bases, with 11 bases between the two germline ends. DNA for the CDR3: TGCAGCGTTGAACCCCGGGCGTCCTATGGCTACACCTTC. This gives the protein CSVEPRASYGYTF.

DNA of the CDR3: TGTGCCAGCAGCGTAGCGGAGGGGGCCGGCACTGAAGCTTTCTTT. Translated: CASSVAEGAGTEAFF. This chain links TRBV9 with TRBJ1-1; 7 positions agree with TRBD1. This CDR3 spans 15 amino acids. Germline lookup yields CDR1 SGDLS and CDR2 YYNGEE. V lost 0 bases and J lost 4; bases outside the gene matches: 6.

For this clone: This sample also contains other DNA sequences that code for the same CDR3. The chain is built from TRBV11-2 and TRBJ2-3; maybe TRBD2 (5 bases). V lost 1 base to trimming and J lost 3 bases, with 8 bases between them. Germline loops: CDR1 SGHAT, CDR2 FQNNGV. The length of the CDR3 is 14 residues. This CDR3 reads CASSLGLATDTQYF. CDR3 nucleotide sequence: TGTGCCAGCAGCTTAGGGCTAGCAACAGATACGCAGTATTTT.

This chain uses TRBV6-5 with TRBJ1-6; 7 bases align to TRBD1. Germline V lookup: CDR1 MNHEY, CDR2 SVGAGI. This CDR3 comprises 15 residues. V gave up 7 bases and J gave up 17 bases; unmatched junction bases: 20. The CDR3 coding sequence is TGTGCCAGCACCCGGGGGGGGGACAGCCTCAAAATTTTCCACTTT. Its protein is CASTRGGDSLKIFHF.

V gene TRBV2 combines with J gene TRBJ2-2; D uncertain. This CDR3 is built from 11 residues. Trimming took 7 bases from V and 9 from J, leaving 9 bases between them. The germline V gene encodes CDR1 SNHLY and CDR2 FYNNEI. In DNA form, the CDR3 reads TGTGCCAGCAAGGGATCCTGGGAGCTGTTTTTT. It specifies CASKGSWELFF.

The chain couples TRBV28 to TRBJ2-7, with D perhaps given as TRBD1 or TRBD2 (6 bases each). Germline lookup yields CDR1 MDHEN and CDR2 SYDVKM. The V end was cut by 7 bases, the J end by 3 bases, with 13 bases between. The CDR3 runs to 13 residues. The CDR3 nucleotides are TGTGCCAGCATGGCGGGACAAATCTACGAGCAGTACTTC. It codes for CASMAGQIYEQYF.

The rearrangement uses TRBV11-2 and TRBJ2-1, with 11 bases lining up with TRBD2. The germline CDR1 and CDR2 sequences are SGHAT and FQNNGV. This CDR3 has 16 amino acids. Germline trimming cut 2 bases from V and 9 bases from J; bases unmatched to any gene: 9. Here the CDR3 DNA reads TGTGCCAGCAGCTTATCCCTAGCGGGAGGTTTCGGTGAGCAGTTCTTC. Amino acid sequence: CASSLSLAGGFGEQFF.

This chain connects TRBV2 to TRBJ1-5; unclear D gene. Germline CDR1 is SNHLY and CDR2 is FYNNEI. The CDR3 covers 16 residues. Trimming removed 0 bases from V and 9 bases from J, with 18 bases in between. The CDR3 bases are TGTGCCAGCAGTGAAGCGGGTTGGGGAGGGTCTACGCCCCAGCATTTT. This encodes CASSEAGWGGSTPQHF.

The chain is built from TRBV10-3 and TRBJ1-5; TRBD1 matches 9 bases. CDR1 and CDR2 from the germline V gene are ENHRY and SYGVKD. V trimming: 4 bases; J trimming: 4 bases; junction bases outside the gene matches: 2. This CDR3 region has 14 residues. The CDR3 is CAISGGQGNQPQHF. DNA for the CDR3: TGTGCCATCAGTGGGGGACAGGGTAATCAGCCCCAGCATTTT.

This chain connects TRBV7-6 to TRBJ1-1, with D uncertain. V lost 4 bases to trimming and J lost 3 bases, with 12 bases between them. The CDR3 sequence is 14 residues long. Germline CDR1 is SGHVS and CDR2 is FNYEAQ. The DNA of the CDR3 is TGTGCCAGCAGCTACCTCGGGGAGGACACTGAAGCTTTCTTT. Amino acid sequence: CASSYLGEDTEAFF.

The V call is TRBV2, the J call TRBJ1-5; D gene unclear. Trimming cost V 2 bases and J 1 base, with 6 bases left between them. This CDR3 contains 14 residues. Germline V gives CDR1 SNHLY, CDR2 FYNNEI. The CDR3, as DNA: TGTGCCAGCAGTGAATCGCGGAGCAATCAGCCCCAGCATTTT. This codes for CASSESRSNQPQHF. The complete variable domain, with remaining parts taken from reference TRBV2 and TRBJ1-5, reads EPEVTQTPSHQVTQMGQEVILRCVPISNHLYFYWYRQILGQKVEFLVSFYNNEISEKSEIFDDQFSVERPDGSNFTLKIRSTKLEDSAMYFCASSESRSNQPQHFGDGTRLSIL.

The CDR3 coding sequence is TGTGCCAGCCTTGCAAGGGGGAGTCGGTACAATGAGCAGTTCTTC. Translation gives CASLARGSRYNEQFF. The chain employs TRBV18 and TRBJ2-1; perhaps TRBD1 as D (6 bases). CDR3 size: 15 residues. V was pared by 8 bases and J by 4 bases, with 18 bases between. The germline V gene encodes CDR1 KGHSH and CDR2 LQKENI.

The chain carries TRBV30 and TRBJ1-3; D is unclear. This CDR3 comprises 13 residues. The germline V gene encodes CDR1 GTSNPN and CDR2 SVGIG (reference sequence). Trimming removed 2 bases from V and 0 bases from J, with 5 bases in between. This CDR3 reads CAWSIGSGNTIYF. The DNA of the CDR3 is TGTGCCTGGAGTATCGGCTCTGGAAACACCATATATTTT. Complete variable domain (other parts from reference TRBV30 and TRBJ1-3): SQTIHQWPATLVQPVGSPLSLECTVEGTSNPNLYWYRQAAGRGLQLLFYSVGIGQISSEVPQNLSASRPQDRQFILSSKKLLLSDSGFYLCAWSIGSGNTIYFGEGSWLTVV.

This clone was found a few times. The CDR3 DNA reads as TGTGCCAGCAGCTTAGTACCTAGCGGGAGTCTCTACGAGCAGTACTTC. Translating it yields CASSLVPSGSLYEQYF. This chain uses TRBV7-8 with TRBJ2-7, with 10 positions matching TRBD2. The CDR3 is made up of 16 amino acids. V gave up 1 base and J gave up 3 bases; unmatched junction bases: 6. Germline loops: CDR1 SGHVS, CDR2 FQNEAQ.

The J gene is TRBJ1-5, the V gene TRBV19; 12 bases fit TRBD1. This CDR3 spans 17 amino acids. With 4 bases clipped from V and 2 bases from J, the junction kept 6 bases outside the gene matches. Per the germline V gene, CDR1 is LNHDA and CDR2 is SQIVND (reference sequence). Here the CDR3 DNA reads TGTGCCAGTAGTACGGGGACAGGGGGCATTCGCAATCAGCCCCAGCATTTT. As protein: CASSTGTGGIRNQPQHF.